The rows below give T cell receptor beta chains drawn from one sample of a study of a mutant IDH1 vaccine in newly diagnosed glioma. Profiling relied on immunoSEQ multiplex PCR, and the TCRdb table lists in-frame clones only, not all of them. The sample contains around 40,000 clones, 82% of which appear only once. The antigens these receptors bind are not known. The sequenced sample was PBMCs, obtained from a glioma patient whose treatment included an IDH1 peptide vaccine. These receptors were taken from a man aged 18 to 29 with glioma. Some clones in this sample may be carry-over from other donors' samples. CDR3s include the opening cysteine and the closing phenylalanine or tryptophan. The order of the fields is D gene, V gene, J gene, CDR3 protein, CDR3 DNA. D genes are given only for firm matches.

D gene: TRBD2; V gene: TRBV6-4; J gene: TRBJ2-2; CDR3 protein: CASSDGLAGTGELFF; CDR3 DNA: TGTGCCAGCAGTGATGGACTAGCGGGCACCGGGGAGCTGTTTTTT
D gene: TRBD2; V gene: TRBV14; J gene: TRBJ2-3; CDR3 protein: CASSRAGTITDTQYF; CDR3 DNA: TGTGCCAGCAGCCGCGCGGGGACTATCACAGATACGCAGTATTTT
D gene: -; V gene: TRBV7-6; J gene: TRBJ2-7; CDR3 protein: CASTIEAGSYEQYF; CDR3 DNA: TGTGCCAGCACCATCGAGGCAGGTAGCTACGAGCAGTACTTC
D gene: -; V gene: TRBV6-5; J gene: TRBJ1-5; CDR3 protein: CASSPISNQPQHF; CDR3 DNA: TGTGCCAGCAGTCCAATTAGCAATCAGCCCCAGCATTTT
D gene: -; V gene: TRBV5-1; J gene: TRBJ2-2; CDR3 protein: CASSPFGANTGELFF; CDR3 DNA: TGCGCCAGCAGCCCCTTTGGGGCGAACACCGGGGAGCTGTTTTTT
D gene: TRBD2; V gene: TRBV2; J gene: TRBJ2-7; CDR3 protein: CASRGLALSYEQYF; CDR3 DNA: TGTGCCAGCAGGGGACTAGCGCTCTCCTACGAGCAGTACTTC
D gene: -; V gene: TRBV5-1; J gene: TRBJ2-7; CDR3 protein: CASSLNYEQYF; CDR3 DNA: TGCGCCAGCAGCCTCAACTACGAGCAGTACTTC
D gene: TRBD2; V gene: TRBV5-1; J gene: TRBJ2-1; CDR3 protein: CASRVTSGGAIDEQFF; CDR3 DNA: TGCGCCAGCAGGGTGACTAGCGGGGGGGCCATCGATGAGCAGTTCTTC
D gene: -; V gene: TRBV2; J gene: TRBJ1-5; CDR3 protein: CASTMGTHSNQPQHF; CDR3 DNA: TGTGCCAGCACCATGGGAACTCATAGCAATCAGCCCCAGCATTTT
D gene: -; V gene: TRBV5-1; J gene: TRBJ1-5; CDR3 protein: CASSMGLNQPQHF; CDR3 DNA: TGCGCCAGCAGCATGGGACTCAATCAGCCCCAGCATTTT
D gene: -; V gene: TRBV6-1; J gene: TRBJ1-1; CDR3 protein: CASFSFTGRTEAFF; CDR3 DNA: TGTGCCAGTTTTTCATTCACGGGGCGGACTGAAGCTTTCTTT